This passage covers 26 T cell receptor beta chains from one sample sequenced in a study of blood T cell repertoires in COVID-19 (TCRdb year 2020). Libraries were built with the immunoSEQ multiplex PCR assay. In its TCRdb copy, this immuneACCESS table keeps in-frame sequences only and misses some clones. Where compared with another copy, unresolved V genes explain less than half of these, and the others have no known cause. The sample table records some 240,000 clones; 85% to 90% of these occur just once. The biggest ten clones account for approximately 2.1% of the sample. Sequenced input: peripheral blood. These receptors originate from a woman aged 55-75 years with COVID-19, enrolled during active disease.

The V gene is TRBV5-6, the J gene TRBJ1-1, with 8 bases identical to TRBD1. The CDR3 runs 15 residues. With V trimmed by 2 bases and J by 5 bases, 8 bases remained unmatched. The germline V gene encodes CDR1 SGHDT and CDR2 YYEEEE. This CDR3 reads CASSFQGARKTEAFF. CDR3 bases: TGTGCCAGCAGCTTTCAGGGGGCGCGGAAGACTGAAGCTTTCTTT.

This clone was recorded only once. This chain uses TRBV6-2 or TRBV6-3 with TRBJ1-2, with 9 nucleotides matching TRBD1. This CDR3 has 16 residues. Germline CDR1 MNHEY, CDR2 SVGEGT. V dropped 0 bases and J dropped 6; count of bases not matched to a gene: 8. CDR3 sequence (DNA): TGTGCCAGCAGTTACTCGTTGCGGGACAGGGCAAATGGCTACACCTTC. Amino acids: CASSYSLRDRANGYTF.

The chain recombines TRBV7-2 with TRBJ1-1, with D tentatively TRBD1 (5 bases). The CDR3 is 14 amino acids. Germline CDR1 SGHTA, CDR2 FQGNSA. V dropped 2 bases and J dropped 3 bases, with 10 bases sitting between them. The CDR3, as DNA: TGTGCCAGCAGCTTAAACAAAGGGGACACTGAAGCTTTCTTT. It is translated as CASSLNKGDTEAFF. Drawing the rest from reference TRBV7-2 and TRBJ1-1, the complete variable domain is GAGVSQSPSNKVTEKGKDVELRCDPISGHTALYWYRQSLGQGLEFLIYFQGNSAPDKSGLPSDRFSAERTGGSVSTLTIQRTQQEDSAVYLCASSLNKGDTEAFFGQGTRLTVV.

Details on this clone: The germline gene is not matched at one end of the junction; a read error may be the cause. The rearrangement uses TRBV6-5 and TRBJ1-1; 8 nucleotides line up with TRBD1. Germline V lookup: CDR1 MNHEY, CDR2 SVGAGI. This CDR3 is built from 15 residues. In nucleotides, the CDR3 is TGTGCCAGCAGTCACTCACGACAGGGGCCCACTGAAGCTTTCTTT. The encoded protein is CASSHSRQGPTEAFF.

The chain has TRBV18 and TRBJ1-5; 8 positions agree with TRBD1. The CDR3 totals 16 residues. Trimming removed 1 base from V and 7 bases from J; junction bases left unmatched: 9. Germline V gene data show CDR1 as KGHSH and CDR2 as LQKENI. The CDR3 here is CASSPQGQVVLQPQHF. The CDR3 DNA sequence: TGTGCCAGCTCACCACAGGGACAGGTGGTTCTGCAGCCCCAGCATTTT.

V usage is TRBV30 and J usage is TRBJ1-5, with 7 bases aligning to TRBD1. The trim removed 4 bases at V and 8 bases at J, leaving 11 bases unmatched. CDR3 size: 14 residues. CDR1 and CDR2 (germline): GTSNPN, SVGIG (reference sequence). As DNA, the CDR3 is TGTGCCTGGAACTTCAGGGGGTTTGGGGAGCCCCAGCATTTT. Translation gives CAWNFRGFGEPQHF.

This sequence joins TRBV15 and TRBJ2-2; 8 bases match TRBD1. The CDR3 runs to 14 residues. J lost 2 bases, V lost 7 bases, and 3 bases had no gene match. CDR1 is LNHNV and CDR2 is YYDKDF in the germline V gene (reference sequence). CDR3 amino acids: CATKQGVNTGELFF. CDR3 coding DNA: TGTGCCACCAAACAGGGGGTCAACACCGGGGAGCTGTTTTTT.

This rearrangement joins TRBV10-2 to TRBJ1-5; tentative D call: TRBD1 (6 bases). The CDR3 runs 16 residues. Germline-derived CDR1 and CDR2 are WSHSY and SAAADI. The ends were cut back, 2 bases at V and 7 bases at J, with 18 bases in the middle. Here the CDR3 DNA reads TGCGCCAGCAGTGAGGTATCGGGACACGTCTCCCAGCCCCAGCATTTT. This translates into CASSEVSGHVSQPQHF.

This chain joins TRBV3-1 (or the pseudogene TRBV3-2) and TRBJ1-4; tentative D call: TRBD1 (5 bases). V was trimmed by 0 bases and J by 7 bases, leaving 12 bases between them. The CDR3 spans 15 residues. The germline V gene has CDR1 LGHDT and CDR2 YNNKEL (reference sequence). In DNA form, the CDR3 reads TGTGCCAGCAGCCAAGATTTGGCAGGGATTGAAAAACTGTTTTTT. Translation: CASSQDLAGIEKLFF.

The chain is built from TRBV7-3 and TRBJ2-7; the match to TRBD1 covers 9 bases. The germline CDR1 and CDR2 sequences are SGHTA and FQGTGA. The CDR3 totals 17 residues. Trimming at V came to 1 base and at J to 3 bases, leaving 10 bases not matched to a gene. In nucleotides, the CDR3 is TGTGCCAGCAGCTTAAAGGGTCCTGGACAGGGGAGCTACGAGCAGTACTTC. Its protein product is CASSLKGPGQGSYEQYF.

The chain couples TRBV15 to TRBJ2-7; 8 positions agree with TRBD1. CDR3 length: 15 residues. From germline, CDR1 is LNHNV and CDR2 YYDKDF (reference sequence). After removal of 0 bases from V and 5 bases from J, the junction contained 6 bases not matched to a gene. The CDR3 DNA sequence: TGTGCCACCAGCAGAGAATCAGGGGGCCTGCACGAGCAGTACTTC. Translation: CATSRESGGLHEQYF. The full variable domain, its missing parts supplied by reference TRBV15 and TRBJ2-7, is DAMVIQNPRYQVTQFGKPVTLSCSQTLNHNVMYWYQQKSSQAPKLLFHYYDKDFNNEADTPDNFQSRRPNTSFCFLDIRSPGLGDTAMYLCATSRESGGLHEQYFGPGTRLTVT.

The CDR3 nucleotides are TGCGCCAGCAGCGAACCTGGGGAGGGGAACACTGAAGCTTTCTTT. Amino acids: CASSEPGEGNTEAFF. The chain couples TRBV5-1 to TRBJ1-1; D remains ambiguous. The CDR3 length is 15 residues. V lost 4 bases and J lost 1, with 14 bases in between. CDR1 SGHRS and CDR2 YFSETQ come from the germline V gene.

This rearrangement joins TRBV6-5 to TRBJ2-5; D possibly corresponds to TRBD2 (7 bases). Between the trimmed V and J ends, which lost 10 bases and 5 bases, there was a span of 17 bases. The CDR3 is 13 residues long. Germline V lookup: CDR1 MNHEY, CDR2 SVGAGI. The CDR3 protein is CATIFPGGETQYF. The CDR3 nucleotides are TGTGCCACCATCTTCCCGGGGGGCGAGACCCAGTACTTC.

V is TRBV11-3 and J is TRBJ2-5, with D uncertain. The V and J ends lost 0 bases and 4 bases respectively, with 3 bases between them. From germline, CDR1 is SGHNT and CDR2 YENEEA. The CDR3 consists of 12 residues. CDR3 amino acids: CASSLDGETQYF. The DNA of the CDR3 is TGTGCCAGCAGCTTAGACGGAGAGACCCAGTACTTC.

The chain employs TRBV7-2 and TRBJ1-2; D is uncertain. Germline V gene data show CDR1 as SGHTA and CDR2 as FQGNSA. V was trimmed by 1 base and J by 3 bases, leaving 12 bases between them. CDR3 length: 15 amino acids. CDR3 region: CASSLGSQIYYGYTF. The CDR3 DNA sequence: TGTGCCAGCAGCTTAGGTTCTCAGATATACTATGGCTACACCTTC.

The chain links TRBV5-1 to TRBJ1-2, with TRBD1 as a possible D gene (5 bases). The CDR3 has 13 residues. Germline values: CDR1 SGHRS, CDR2 YFSETQ. V lost 0 bases and J 7 bases, leaving 10 bases between the germline ends. CDR3 in amino acids: CASSLAAGGGYTF. The CDR3 DNA reads TGCGCCAGCAGCTTGGCGGCCGGGGGTGGCTACACCTTC.

CDR3 nucleotide sequence: TGTGCCAGCAGTTACTCTGGCAGGGTGGGTTATGGCTACACCTTC. It is translated as CASSYSGRVGYGYTF. The chain couples TRBV6-5 to TRBJ1-2; a possible D gene is TRBD1 (5 bases). The CDR3 sequence is 15 residues long. V was clipped by 0 bases and J by 5 bases, with 13 bases between them. Germline V gene lookup returns CDR1 MNHEY and CDR2 SVGAGI.

This clone was picked up one time. The DNA for the CDR3 is TGCGCCAGCAGCCACGAAGGGGTAGGTGTCACTGAAGCTTTCTTT. It is translated as CASSHEGVGVTEAFF. The V gene is TRBV4-3, the J gene TRBJ1-1, with D possibly TRBD1 on 5 matching bases. The length of the CDR3 is 15 residues. V gave up 3 bases and J gave up 4 bases, with 15 bases separating them. Germline V CDR1 and CDR2: LGHNA, YSLEER.

This sequence joins TRBV20-1 and TRBJ1-1, with D hard to call. Between the trimmed V and J ends, which lost 3 bases and 8 bases, there was a span of 13 bases. CDR3 size: 12 residues. Germline assignment: CDR1 DFQATT and CDR2 SNEGSKA (reference sequence). CDR3 in amino acids: CSASRGNSEAFF. The CDR3 DNA sequence: TGCAGTGCTAGTAGAGGAAACTCCGAAGCTTTCTTT.

This clone was seen once. The rearrangement joins TRBV13 to TRBJ1-1; D is unresolved. Deletions cut 1 base from V and 1 base from J, with 4 bases between. The CDR3 is 13 amino acids. The germline V gene has CDR1 PRHDT and CDR2 FYEKMQ (reference sequence). The CDR3 coding sequence is TGTGCCAGCAGCTTAGACAGGAACACTGAAGCTTTCTTT. It codes for CASSLDRNTEAFF.

This rearrangement joins TRBV4-1 to TRBJ1-4; D is unclear. V dropped 0 bases and J dropped 7 bases, with 15 bases sitting between them. There are 16 residues in the CDR3. CDR1 is MGHRA and CDR2 is YSYEKL in the germline V gene. CDR3 coding DNA: TGCGCCAGCAGCCAAGATCCCCCGGGCGGGCCTGAAAAACTGTTTTTT. This translates into CASSQDPPGGPEKLFF.

The chain uses TRBV11-3 and TRBJ2-1, with 7 bases that match TRBD1. J lost 7 bases, V lost 0 bases, and 6 bases had no gene match. The CDR3 is 15 residues long. The germline V gene encodes CDR1 SGHNT and CDR2 YENEEA. The CDR3 protein is CASSLDRGQRNEQFF. Here the CDR3 DNA reads TGTGCCAGCAGCTTAGATCGGGGACAGAGAAATGAGCAGTTCTTC.

This chain links TRBV5-1 with TRBJ1-3; D gene uncertain. V lost 4 bases and J 0 bases, leaving 14 bases between the germline ends. CDR1 and CDR2 (germline): SGHRS, YFSETQ. This CDR3 has 16 amino acids. The CDR3 bases are TGCGCCAGCAGCGTGGGAAGCGAGGTCTCTGGAAACACCATATATTTT. Its protein product is CASSVGSEVSGNTIYF.

V and J are TRBV4-3 and TRBJ1-6; unclear D gene. The V end was cut by 0 bases, the J end by 7 bases, with 10 bases between. The CDR3 loop spans 15 amino acids. CDR1 and CDR2 (germline): LGHNA, YSLEER. The CDR3 loop reads CASSQDRTANSPLHF. Here the CDR3 DNA reads TGCGCCAGCAGCCAAGATAGAACAGCAAATTCACCCCTCCACTTT.

The J gene is TRBJ1-2, the V gene TRBV4-1, with TRBD1 matching 8 bases. CDR1 MGHRA and CDR2 YSYEKL come from the germline V gene. Trimming removed 1 base from V and 2 bases from J; junction bases left unmatched: 3. The CDR3 length is 15 residues. CDR3 nucleotide sequence: TGCGCCAGCAGCCAAGCCCCAGGGGGCAACTATGGCTACACCTTC. Translated: CASSQAPGGNYGYTF.

The rearrangement links TRBV9 to TRBJ1-2; D remains ambiguous. There are 14 residues in the CDR3. CDR1 is SGDLS, CDR2 YYNGEE, per germline. Trimming took 4 bases from V and 4 from J, leaving 14 bases between them. The CDR3 DNA sequence: TGTGCCAGCAGCTCACAGATCCGGGGCTATGGCTACACCTTC. It translates to CASSSQIRGYGYTF. The full variable domain, rest sourced from reference TRBV9 and TRBJ1-2, is DSGVTQTPKHLITATGQRVTLRCSPRSGDLSVYWYQQSLDQGLQFLIQYYNGEERAKGNILERFSAQQFPDLHSELNLSSLELGDSALYFCASSSQIRGYGYTFGSGTRLTVV.